These 27 T cell receptor beta chains originate from one sample sequenced in a study of T cells expressing NK-cell markers. TCRdb re-called the 5' RACE reads and shows each CDR3 protein once, DNA omitted. The listing contains roughly 280,000 distinct CDR3 sequences. Sample: blood T cells: a sorted CD56 or NKG2C T cell subset, CD4+ or CD8+ T cells, or bulk PBMC T cells (not recorded which). The origin of the receptors is a man between 18 and 29 years old in good health.

The rearrangement uses TRBV6-1 and TRBJ2-7; TCRdb reports TRBD2, a call that lacks DNA to check it against. Germline-derived CDR1 and CDR2 are MNHNS and SASEGT. The CDR3 is made up of 15 amino acids. The CDR3 sequence is CASSRGLAGSYEQYF.

The chain combines TRBV5-1 with TRBJ2-5; TCRdb's D call, TRBD1, is unchecked because there is no DNA. The CDR3 consists of 14 residues. Germline V gene lookup returns CDR1 SGHRS and CDR2 YFSETQ. This CDR3 reads CASSWTPGRETQYF.

This sequence joins TRBV12-3 or TRBV12-4 and TRBJ2-5; the TRBD1 assignment by TCRdb is unverifiable without DNA. This CDR3 spans 15 amino acids. CDR3 in amino acids: CASPRGGGTQETQYF.

The chain joins TRBV7-9 to TRBJ2-5. CDR3 length: 14 amino acids. Germline CDR1 and CDR2: SEHNR and FQNEAQ (reference sequence). This chain's CDR3 is CASSQVVYQETQYF.

The CDR3 loop is CASKRLIGDRGSGVLFF. The chain combines TRBV2 with TRBJ2-1; no DNA is available, so the TRBD1 call from TCRdb remains unchecked. The CDR3 sequence is 17 residues long. The germline CDR1 and CDR2 sequences are SNHLY and FYNNEI. The full variable domain, with the rest looked up from reference TRBV2 and TRBJ2-1, is EPEVTQTPSHQVTQMGQEVILRCVPISNHLYFYWYRQILGQKVEFLVSFYNNEISEKSEIFDDQFSVERPDGSNFTLKIRSTKLEDSAMYFCASKRLIGDRGSGVLFFGPGTRLTVL.

V and J are TRBV29-1 and TRBJ2-5; TCRdb lists TRBD1, though no DNA is available to test this call. CDR1 is SQVTM and CDR2 is ANQGSEA in the germline V gene. This CDR3 has 11 residues. The CDR3 sequence is CSGRTGWTQYF.

V and J are TRBV7-2 and TRBJ2-7; TCRdb lists TRBD2, though no DNA is available to test this call. The CDR3 consists of 14 residues. From germline, CDR1 is SGHTA and CDR2 FQGNSA. This CDR3 is CASSSGTISYEQYF.

The chain joins TRBV5-1 to TRBJ2-5; there is no DNA to check the TCRdb D call of TRBD1. The CDR3 loop spans 13 amino acids. Germline V lookup: CDR1 SGHRS, CDR2 YFSETQ. CDR3 sequence reads: CASSPGGAGTQYF.

J is TRBJ2-3 and V is TRBV2; TCRdb's D call, TRBD2, is unchecked because there is no DNA. This CDR3 contains 13 residues. Germline loops: CDR1 SNHLY, CDR2 FYNNEI. The CDR3 spells CASREGPADTQYF.

V usage is TRBV7-2 and J usage is TRBJ2-7; TCRdb's D call of TRBD2 is untestable without DNA. This CDR3 is 17 amino acids long. CDR1 is SGHTA, CDR2 FQGNSA, per germline. CDR3 loop: CASSPSRVSGSSYEQYF.

The chain links TRBV5-1 to TRBJ1-2; TCRdb's D gene call, TRBD1, goes unchecked for lack of DNA. The CDR3 sequence is 15 residues long. CDR1 and CDR2 from the germline V gene are SGHRS and YFSETQ. CDR3 sequence reads: CASSQAGTARYGYTF.

The chain has TRBV5-1 and TRBJ1-1; the TRBD1 assignment by TCRdb is unverifiable without DNA. Germline assignment: CDR1 SGHRS and CDR2 YFSETQ. The CDR3 runs 12 residues. CDR3 region: CASSYTGSEAFF.

The rearrangement links TRBV7-9 to TRBJ1-1; TCRdb reports TRBD1, a call that lacks DNA to check it against. The CDR3 is 15 amino acids. CDR1 is SEHNR and CDR2 is FQNEAQ in the germline V gene (reference sequence). The CDR3 here is CASSTRQGWDTEAFF. Drawing the rest from reference TRBV7-9 and TRBJ1-1, the complete variable domain is DTGVSQNPRHKITKRGQNVTFRCDPISEHNRLYWYRQTLGQGPEFLTYFQNEAQLEKSRLLSDRFSAERPKGSFSTLEIQRTEQGDSAMYLCASSTRQGWDTEAFFGQGTRLTVV.

This rearrangement joins TRBV7-6 to TRBJ2-6; TCRdb names TRBD1, which stays unverified in the absence of DNA. Germline lookup yields CDR1 SGHVS and CDR2 FNYEAQ. CDR3 length equals 16 residues. CDR3 sequence reads: CASSLARQGRANVLTF.

The chain combines TRBV12-3 or TRBV12-4 with TRBJ1-3; TCRdb designates TRBD1, a call that cannot be tested without DNA. This CDR3 has 15 amino acids. CDR3 sequence reads: CASSLYTGVRNTIYF.

The V and J genes are TRBV3-1 and TRBJ2-1; checking the TCRdb D call of TRBD2 is not possible without DNA. The CDR3 totals 14 residues. Germline V gene lookup returns CDR1 LGHDT and CDR2 YNNKEL (reference sequence). The CDR3 spells CASSQEGLATEQFF.

The chain is built from TRBV12-3 or TRBV12-4 and TRBJ2-7; TCRdb selects TRBD2, and the lack of DNA leaves this call unchecked. The CDR3 totals 18 residues. CDR3 region: CASSVWRGNTGRSYEQYF.

CDR3: CASSESTGELFF. V is TRBV10-2 and J is TRBJ2-2. Germline V gene lookup returns CDR1 WSHSY and CDR2 SAAADI. This CDR3 region has 12 residues.

V and J are TRBV9 and TRBJ2-1; there is no DNA to check the TCRdb D call of TRBD2. This CDR3 is built from 14 residues. In germline, CDR1 is SGDLS, CDR2 YYNGEE. CDR3 sequence: CASSVEREGGEQFF.

The chain recombines TRBV24-1 with TRBJ1-1; the TCRdb call, TRBD1, lacks DNA for checking. In germline, CDR1 is KGHDR, CDR2 SFDVKD. CDR3 length: 13 residues. The CDR3 loop is CATSGGSDTEAFF.

This chain uses TRBV7-9 with TRBJ1-5; TCRdb's assignment of TRBD1 cannot be checked, as there is no DNA. In germline, CDR1 is SEHNR, CDR2 FQNEAQ (reference sequence). The CDR3 runs to 19 residues. CDR3: CASSSGGDREYFGNQPQHF.

The rearrangement uses TRBV18 and TRBJ2-2. Germline CDR1 is KGHSH and CDR2 is LQKENI. The CDR3 runs 17 residues. CDR3 in amino acids: CASSPSGVKTNTGELFF.

The chain carries TRBV9 and TRBJ2-3; the TCRdb call, TRBD1, lacks DNA for checking. This CDR3 is 15 amino acids long. Looked up from germline, CDR1 is SGDLS and CDR2 is YYNGEE. CDR3 in amino acids: CASSVFGRGTDTQYF.

The chain joins TRBV11-1 to TRBJ2-1; TCRdb's D call of TRBD2 is untestable without DNA. Germline V gene sequence: CDR1 SGHAT, CDR2 FQDESV (reference sequence). CDR3 length equals 15 residues. CDR3 amino acids: CASSQRTSDYNEQFF.

This rearrangement joins TRBV10-3 to TRBJ2-1; lacking DNA, the TRBD2 call made by TCRdb goes unchecked. The CDR3 sequence is 17 residues long. Germline V gene sequence: CDR1 ENHRY, CDR2 SYGVKD. The CDR3 sequence is CAISEYLAASSYNEQFF.

The genes are TRBV20-1 and TRBJ1-5; the D call from TCRdb, TRBD1, cannot be confirmed without DNA. The length of the CDR3 is 16 residues. CDR1 DFQATT and CDR2 SNEGSKA come from the germline V gene (reference sequence). This chain's CDR3 is CSASPRDSYSNQPQHF.

This rearrangement joins TRBV25-1 to TRBJ1-3; TCRdb picks TRBD1, but there is no DNA to check that call. This CDR3 region has 13 residues. Germline V CDR1 and CDR2: MGHDK, SYGVNS. The CDR3: CASSGTPFLSIYF.